This T cell receptor beta chain was captured by sequencing in a study of T cell responses to AZD1222 COVID-19 vaccine. Study-wide results and limits: It should be noted that donors were predominantly white British and more often female, and clonal diversity was possibly underestimated. Baseline seropositivity characterized only six AZD1222 recipients. Vaccine-related CD4 TCRs covered spike, predominating at 160-218 and 743-854.

Repertoires were generated with immunoSEQ multiplex PCR, while TCRdb's copy carries only in-frame clones and drops some. The data hold about 100,000 clones, with approximately 91% observed a single time. Worth noting for this clone: What it recognizes is unknown.

The clonotype comes from an adult in good health. The sample in question was peripheral blood, obtained on day 0 of AZD1222 vaccination.

The CDR3 region has the DNA TGTGCCAGCAGTGAATCAGGTAGACAGCCCCAGCATTTT. It yields the protein CASSESGRQPQHF. The chain links TRBV6-4 to TRBJ1-5, with D unclear. The CDR3 totals 13 residues. CDR1 and CDR2 (germline): MRHNA, SNTAGT. V shed 3 bases and J shed 7 bases, with 10 bases lying between them.